The clone carrying this TCR beta chain was detected a few times. The source of the sample is a study of T-cell memory formation after mild COVID-19. TCRdb redid the calling of the 5' RACE reads with MiXCR, one entry per CDR3 protein. This sample has hundreds of thousands of distinct CDR3 sequences; about 17% occur once, and the top ten carry roughly 21%. The receptor was derived from a man between 18 and 35 years old who had mild COVID-19 (a few samples of this study predate the infection). Cell type and time point are not known. Sequenced material: PBMCs or a T cell subset sorted from them (not recorded which).

CDR3 residues: CASSYTGVLQTQYF. In DNA, the CDR3 is TGTGCCAGCAGTTATACCGGGGTTCTGCAGACCCAGTACTTC. V usage is TRBV6-2 or TRBV6-3 and J usage is TRBJ2-5, with D maybe TRBD2 (5 bases). The CDR3 is 14 residues long. Germline values: CDR1 MNHEY, CDR2 SVGEGT. The germline V and J ends were trimmed by 3 bases and 6 bases, with 14 bases remaining between them.